The source of this T cell receptor beta chain is a study of OX40 agonist ivuxolimab in advanced cancers. The overall study: Age averaged roughly 60 years (range roughly 20 to 90), and 82.7% were male.

Whole-study results and caveats: On average, CD8+ T cells showed a greater number of expanded clones than CD4+.

A remark on this clone: The antigen is not known.

Germline V gene lookup returns CDR1 SQVTM and CDR2 ANQGSEA. The germline V and J ends were trimmed by 6 bases and 4 bases, with 13 bases remaining between them. This CDR3 is 12 amino acids long. The method was immunoSEQ multiplex PCR; TCRdb's version includes in-frame clones alone and lacks a portion of them. The table records 45,000 or so clones, roughly 80% of them present only once. The source material was CD4+ or CD8+ T cells sorted from blood, sampled in a trial of the OX40 agonist ivuxolimab. The V gene is TRBV29-1, the J gene TRBJ2-7; D is possibly TRBD1 (5 bases). This TCR was sampled from an adult with an advanced solid tumor such as melanoma, head and neck, liver or kidney cancer. The CDR3 is CSVLQGRYEQYF. CDR3 bases: TGCAGCGTCCTCCAGGGCAGGTACGAGCAGTACTTC.